The rows below give T cell receptor beta chains drawn from one sample of a study of blood T cells in healthy people across ages. In TCRdb, the 5' RACE reads were re-called with MiXCR into one record per CDR3 protein. The sample carries about 1,500,000 distinct CDR3 sequences, roughly 30% recorded once. Sequencing was done on a sample of blood. The source of these receptors is a young woman in good health. CDR3s include the opening cysteine and the closing phenylalanine or tryptophan. A D gene is named only where the DNA matches it firmly. Clone size is not always given. Where it is, it says once, few, many or a class for expanded clones.

size: -
V: TRBV19
D: -
J: TRBJ1-2
CDR3: CATQRGTNYGYTF
DNA: TGTGCCACCCAGCGCGGGACCAACTATGGCTACACCTTC

size: few
V: TRBV4-1
D: TRBD1
J: TRBJ1-2
CDR3: CASSQDWAGGIFYGYTF
DNA: TGCGCCAGCAGCCAAGACTGGGCAGGGGGTATTTTCTATGGCTACACCTTC

size: few
V: TRBV2
D: -
J: TRBJ2-7
CDR3: CASQQSYEQYF
DNA: TGTGCCAGTCAACAGTCCTACGAGCAGTACTTC

size: -
V: TRBV6-5
D: TRBD1
J: TRBJ1-2
CDR3: CASSLGGQAPYGYTF
DNA: TGTGCCAGCAGTCTGGGGGGACAGGCACCATATGGCTACACCTTC

size: -
V: TRBV20-1
D: TRBD2
J: TRBJ2-3
CDR3: CSARDGQRGVTDTQYF
DNA: TGCAGTGCTAGAGATGGGCAGCGGGGGGTCACAGATACGCAGTATTTT

size: few
V: TRBV20-1
D: -
J: TRBJ1-2
CDR3: CSARPGADYGYTF
DNA: TGCAGTGCTAGACCGGGGGCTGACTATGGCTACACCTTC

size: -
V: TRBV10-2
D: TRBD2
J: TRBJ2-7
CDR3: CASRGGFIYEQYF
DNA: TGCGCCAGCCGGGGGGGATTCATCTACGAGCAGTACTTC

size: few
V: TRBV2
D: -
J: TRBJ1-5
CDR3: CASSAALDQPQHF
DNA: TGTGCCAGCAGTGCGGCGCTAGATCAGCCCCAGCATTTT

size: -
V: TRBV7-2
D: -
J: TRBJ2-3
CDR3: CVSSPGIGDHTQYF
DNA: TGTGTCAGCAGTCCCGGGATAGGGGATCATACGCAGTATTTT

size: -
V: TRBV6-2/TRBV6-3
D: TRBD2
J: TRBJ2-5
CDR3: CASSYSAGLAEIQETQYF
DNA: TGTGCCAGCAGTTACTCGGCTGGACTAGCGGAAATCCAAGAGACCCAGTACTTC

size: -
V: TRBV19
D: -
J: TRBJ2-3
CDR3: CASSGLAEITDTQYF
DNA: TGTGCCAGTAGTGGGTTAGCGGAGATTACAGATACGCAGTATTTT

size: -
V: TRBV3-1
D: -
J: TRBJ2-1
CDR3: CASSQVPIEQFF
DNA: TGTGCCAGCAGCCAGGTGCCCATTGAGCAGTTCTTC

size: few
V: TRBV12-3/TRBV12-4
D: -
J: TRBJ2-7
CDR3: CASSRRGAGTPEQYF
DNA: TGTGCCAGCAGCCGACGAGGGGCCGGCACCCCCGAGCAGTACTTC

size: many
V: TRBV5-1
D: -
J: TRBJ2-5
CDR3: CASSWPEREEETQYF
DNA: TGCGCCAGCAGCTGGCCGGAGCGTGAGGAAGAGACCCAGTACTTC

size: -
V: TRBV9
D: TRBD1
J: TRBJ2-5
CDR3: CASNIQGAFGETQYF
DNA: TGTGCCAGCAACATCCAGGGGGCTTTCGGGGAGACCCAGTACTTC

size: -
V: TRBV7-6
D: -
J: TRBJ2-3
CDR3: CASSLAKRASGTDTQYF
DNA: TGTGCCAGCAGCTTAGCGAAAAGGGCTAGCGGCACAGATACGCAGTATTTT

size: -
V: TRBV10-2
D: TRBD2
J: TRBJ2-4
CDR3: CASSESTERGGLGYF
DNA: TGCGCCAGCAGTGAGAGTACGGAGCGGGGGGGGCTAGGGTACTTC

size: few
V: TRBV15
D: TRBD2
J: TRBJ2-1
CDR3: CATSLRTGTSGMNEQFF
DNA: TGTGCCACCAGCTTACGCACCGGGACTAGCGGGATGAATGAGCAGTTCTTC

size: many
V: TRBV20-1
D: -
J: TRBJ1-2
CDR3: CSARGIGNYGYTF
DNA: TGCAGTGCTAGAGGGATAGGCAACTATGGCTACACCTTC

size: -
V: TRBV12-3/TRBV12-4
D: TRBD1
J: TRBJ2-1
CDR3: CASSKTGIGDNEQFF
DNA: TGTGCCAGCAGCAAGACAGGGATCGGGGACAATGAGCAGTTCTTC

size: -
V: TRBV30
D: TRBD1
J: TRBJ1-2
CDR3: CAWSPRGQDGYTF
DNA: TGTGCCTGGAGTCCCAGGGGGCAAGACGGCTACACCTTC

size: -
V: TRBV27
D: TRBD1
J: TRBJ2-7
CDR3: CASSLSGGARDRGYEQYF
DNA: TGTGCCAGCAGTTTATCGGGGGGGGCCCGGGACAGGGGCTACGAGCAGTACTTC